This T cell receptor (beta chain) is from a study of spatial heterogeneity in lung cancer. Study in general: Sequencing of follow-up PBMC samples took place when they were available, at a median of about two years after resection.

The V end lost 4 bases, the J end lost 0 bases, and 10 bases lay between the germline ends. From germline, CDR1 is SGHTA and CDR2 FQGTGA. There are 15 residues in the CDR3. This clonotype was seen a handful of times. A unique molecular identifier was attached to every TCR cDNA molecule. MiXCR, run by TCRdb on the 5' RACE reads, gives a single entry per CDR3 protein. Of around 100,000 distinct CDR3 sequences in the sample, under 14% were seen once. Time point in this sample: blood at routine non-recurrence follow-up after resection. The source was PBMCs, collected at follow-up. This clonotype was obtained from a female donor with early-stage non-small cell lung cancer. The chain combines TRBV7-3 with TRBJ2-1; no firm D call. The CDR3 sequence is CASSSFRSSYNEQFF. The CDR3 DNA is TGTGCCAGCAGCTCCTTCAGGAGCTCCTACAATGAGCAGTTCTTC.